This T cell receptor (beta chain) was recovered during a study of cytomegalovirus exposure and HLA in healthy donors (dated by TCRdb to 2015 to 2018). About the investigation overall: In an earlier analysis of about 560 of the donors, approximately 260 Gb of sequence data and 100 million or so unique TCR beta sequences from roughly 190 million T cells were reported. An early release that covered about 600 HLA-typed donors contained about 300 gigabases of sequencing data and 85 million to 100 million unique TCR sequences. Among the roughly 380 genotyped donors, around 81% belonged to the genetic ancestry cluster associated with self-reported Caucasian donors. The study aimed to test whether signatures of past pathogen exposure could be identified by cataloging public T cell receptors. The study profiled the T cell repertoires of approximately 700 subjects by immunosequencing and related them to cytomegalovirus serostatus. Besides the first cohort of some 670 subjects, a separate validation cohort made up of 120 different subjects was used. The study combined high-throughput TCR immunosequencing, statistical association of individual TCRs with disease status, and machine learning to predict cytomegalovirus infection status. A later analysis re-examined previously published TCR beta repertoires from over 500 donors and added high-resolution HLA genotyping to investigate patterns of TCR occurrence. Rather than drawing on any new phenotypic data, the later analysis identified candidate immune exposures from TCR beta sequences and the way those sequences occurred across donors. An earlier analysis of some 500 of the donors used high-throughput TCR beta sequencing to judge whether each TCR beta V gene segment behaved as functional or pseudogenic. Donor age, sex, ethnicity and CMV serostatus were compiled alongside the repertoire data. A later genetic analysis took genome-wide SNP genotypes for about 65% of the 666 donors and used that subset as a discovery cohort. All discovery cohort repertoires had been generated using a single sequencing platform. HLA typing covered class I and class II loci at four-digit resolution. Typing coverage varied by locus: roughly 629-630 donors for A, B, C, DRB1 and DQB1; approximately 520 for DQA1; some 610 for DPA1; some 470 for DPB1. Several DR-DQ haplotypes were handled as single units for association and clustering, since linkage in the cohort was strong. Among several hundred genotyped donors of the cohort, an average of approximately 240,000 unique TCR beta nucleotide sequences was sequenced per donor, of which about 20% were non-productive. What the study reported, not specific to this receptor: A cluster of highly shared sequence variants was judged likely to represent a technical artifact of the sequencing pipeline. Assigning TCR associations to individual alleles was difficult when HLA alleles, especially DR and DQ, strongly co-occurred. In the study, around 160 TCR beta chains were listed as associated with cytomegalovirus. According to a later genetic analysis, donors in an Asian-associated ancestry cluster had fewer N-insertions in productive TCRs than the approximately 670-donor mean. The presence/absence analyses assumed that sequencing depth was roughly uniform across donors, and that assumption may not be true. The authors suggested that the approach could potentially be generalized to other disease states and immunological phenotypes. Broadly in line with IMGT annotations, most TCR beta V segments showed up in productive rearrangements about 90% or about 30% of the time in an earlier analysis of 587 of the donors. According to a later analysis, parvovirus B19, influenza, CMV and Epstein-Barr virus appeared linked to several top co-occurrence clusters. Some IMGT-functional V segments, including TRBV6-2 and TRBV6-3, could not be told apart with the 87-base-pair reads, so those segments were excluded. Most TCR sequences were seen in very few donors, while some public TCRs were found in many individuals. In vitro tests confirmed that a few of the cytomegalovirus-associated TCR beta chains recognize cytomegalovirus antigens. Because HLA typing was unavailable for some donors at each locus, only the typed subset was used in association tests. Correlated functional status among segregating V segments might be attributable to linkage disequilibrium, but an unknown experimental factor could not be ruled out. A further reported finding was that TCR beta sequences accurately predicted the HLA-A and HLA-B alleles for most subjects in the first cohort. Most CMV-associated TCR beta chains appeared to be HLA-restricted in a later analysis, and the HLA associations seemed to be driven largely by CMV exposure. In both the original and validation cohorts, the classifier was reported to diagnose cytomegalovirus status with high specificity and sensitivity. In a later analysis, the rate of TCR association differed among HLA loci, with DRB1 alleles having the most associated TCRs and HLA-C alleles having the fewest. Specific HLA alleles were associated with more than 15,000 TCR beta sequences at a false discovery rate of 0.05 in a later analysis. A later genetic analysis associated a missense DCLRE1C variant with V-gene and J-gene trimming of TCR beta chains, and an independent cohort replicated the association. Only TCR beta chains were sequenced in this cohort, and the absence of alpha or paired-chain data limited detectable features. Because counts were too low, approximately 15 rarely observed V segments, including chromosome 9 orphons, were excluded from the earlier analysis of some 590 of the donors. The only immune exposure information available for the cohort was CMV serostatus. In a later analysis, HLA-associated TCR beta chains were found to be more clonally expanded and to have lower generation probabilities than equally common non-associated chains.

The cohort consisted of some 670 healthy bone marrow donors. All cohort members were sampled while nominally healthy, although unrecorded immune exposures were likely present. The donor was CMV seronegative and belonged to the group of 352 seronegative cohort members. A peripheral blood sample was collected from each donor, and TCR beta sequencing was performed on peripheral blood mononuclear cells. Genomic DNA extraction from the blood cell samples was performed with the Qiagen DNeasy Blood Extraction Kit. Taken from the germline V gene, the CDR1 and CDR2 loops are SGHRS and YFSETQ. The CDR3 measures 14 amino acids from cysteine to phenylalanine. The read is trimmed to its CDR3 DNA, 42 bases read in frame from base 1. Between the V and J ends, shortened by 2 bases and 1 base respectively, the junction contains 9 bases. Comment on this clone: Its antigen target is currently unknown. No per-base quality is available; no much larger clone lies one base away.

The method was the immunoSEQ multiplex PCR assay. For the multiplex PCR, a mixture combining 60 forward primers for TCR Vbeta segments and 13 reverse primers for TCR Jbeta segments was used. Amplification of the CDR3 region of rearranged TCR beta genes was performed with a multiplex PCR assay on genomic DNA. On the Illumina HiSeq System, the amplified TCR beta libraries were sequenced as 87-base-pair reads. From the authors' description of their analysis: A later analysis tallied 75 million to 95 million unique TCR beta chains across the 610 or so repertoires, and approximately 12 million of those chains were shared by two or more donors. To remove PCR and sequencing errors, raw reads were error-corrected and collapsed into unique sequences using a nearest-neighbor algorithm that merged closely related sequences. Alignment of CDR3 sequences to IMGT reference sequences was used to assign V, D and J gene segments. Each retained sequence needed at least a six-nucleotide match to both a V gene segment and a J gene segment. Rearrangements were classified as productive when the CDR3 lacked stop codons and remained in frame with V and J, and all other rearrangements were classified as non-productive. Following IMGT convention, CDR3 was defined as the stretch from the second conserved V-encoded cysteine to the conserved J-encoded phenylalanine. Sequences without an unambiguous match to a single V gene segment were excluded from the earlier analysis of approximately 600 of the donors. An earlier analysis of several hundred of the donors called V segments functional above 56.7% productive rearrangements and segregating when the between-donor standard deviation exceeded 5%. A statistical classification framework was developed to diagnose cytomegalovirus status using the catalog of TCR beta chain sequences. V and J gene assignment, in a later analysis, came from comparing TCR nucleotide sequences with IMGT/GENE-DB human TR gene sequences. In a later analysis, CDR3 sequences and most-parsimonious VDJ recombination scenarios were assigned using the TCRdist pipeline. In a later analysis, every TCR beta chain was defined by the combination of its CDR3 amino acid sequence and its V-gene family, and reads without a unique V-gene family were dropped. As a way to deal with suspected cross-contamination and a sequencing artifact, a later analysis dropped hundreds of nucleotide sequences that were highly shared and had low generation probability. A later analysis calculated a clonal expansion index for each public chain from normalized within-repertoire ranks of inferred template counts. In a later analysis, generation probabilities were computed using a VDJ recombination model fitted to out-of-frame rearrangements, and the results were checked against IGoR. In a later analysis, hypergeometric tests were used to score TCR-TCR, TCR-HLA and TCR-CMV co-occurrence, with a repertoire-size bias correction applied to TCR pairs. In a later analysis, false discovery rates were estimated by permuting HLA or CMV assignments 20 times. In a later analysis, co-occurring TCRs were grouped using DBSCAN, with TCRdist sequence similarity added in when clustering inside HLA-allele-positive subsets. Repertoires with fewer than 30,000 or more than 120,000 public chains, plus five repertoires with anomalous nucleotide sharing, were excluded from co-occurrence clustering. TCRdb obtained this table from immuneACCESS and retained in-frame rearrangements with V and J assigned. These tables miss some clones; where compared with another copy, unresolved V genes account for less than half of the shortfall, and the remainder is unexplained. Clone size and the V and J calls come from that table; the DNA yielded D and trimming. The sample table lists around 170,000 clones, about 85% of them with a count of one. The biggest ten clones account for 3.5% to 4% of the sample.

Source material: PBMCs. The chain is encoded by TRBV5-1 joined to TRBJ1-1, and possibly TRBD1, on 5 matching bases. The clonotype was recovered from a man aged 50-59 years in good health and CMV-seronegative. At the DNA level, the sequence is TGCGCCAGCAGCTTCGGGGGGGGGAACACTGAAGCTTTCTTT. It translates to CASSFGGGNTEAFF.